These 21 T cell receptor beta chains came from one sample sequenced in a study of CD8 T cells in ankylosing spondylitis. The antigens of these receptors remain unknown. Study conclusions and caveats: Blood from ankylosing spondylitis patients appeared to carry a characteristic roughly 8-variant TCR beta motif.

Each CDR3 protein gets one entry after TCRdb re-called the 5' RACE reads with MiXCR. The repertoire holds 500,000 to 650,000 distinct CDR3 sequences, with about 5.7% as singletons. Material: blood, either unsorted or a sorted T cell fraction (not recorded which). These receptors came from a male donor with ankylosing spondylitis.

This clonotype came up many times. The J gene is TRBJ1-2, the V gene TRBV4-3; D uncertain. Germline V gene lookup returns CDR1 LGHNA and CDR2 YSLEER. The CDR3 is made up of 18 amino acids. Trimming pared 7 bases from V and 4 bases from J, leaving 28 bases between. This CDR3 is CASTPTSLSVGPGYGYTF. As DNA, the CDR3 is TGCGCCAGCACGCCAACCTCTCTTTCGGTCGGCCCGGGCTATGGCTACACCTTC.

For this clonotype: One end of the junction varies from germline; a read error may be responsible. The chain combines TRBV5-5 with TRBJ2-7; 9 positions match TRBD2. CDR1 is SGHKS, CDR2 YYEKEE, per germline (reference sequence). The CDR3 extends over 16 amino acids. CDR3: CAISSGPGLASYEQYF. The DNA for the CDR3 is TGTGCCATCAGCTCCGGGCCGGGACTAGCCTCCTACGAGCAGTACTTC.

This clonotype has ten or more counts. The rearrangement uses TRBV7-2 and TRBJ1-2; 7 bases match TRBD1. In germline, CDR1 is SGHTA, CDR2 FQGNSA. This CDR3 region has 13 residues. J gave up 6 bases and V 5 bases, and 6 bases lay outside the gene matches. CDR3 DNA: TGTGCCAGCAGCAACAACAGGGGAGATGGCTACACCTTC. Its protein is CASSNNRGDGYTF.

This clonotype was seen ten or more times. The chain joins TRBV20-1 to TRBJ2-2; TRBD2 aligns across 13 bases. This CDR3 spans 16 amino acids. After removal of 6 bases from V and 0 bases from J, the junction contained 4 bases not matched to a gene. Germline CDR1 DFQATT, CDR2 SNEGSKA (reference sequence). The CDR3 DNA reads TGCAGTGCCTGGGGACTAGCGGGACCGAACACCGGGGAGCTGTTTTTT. It specifies CSAWGLAGPNTGELFF.

This clonotype was detected only once. A much larger clone differs from this one at a single base, so this may be a read error. Likely a read error: the CDR3 ends without its conserved phenylalanine or tryptophan. The V gene is TRBV10-1, the J gene TRBJ2-1, with TRBD2 matching 8 bases. The J segment lost 9 bases and the V segment lost 2 bases, leaving 12 bases of the junction unmatched. The CDR3 runs 16 residues. Germline CDR1 is WNHNN and CDR2 is SYGVQD (reference sequence). The CDR3 sequence is CASSERAGATIPEQFI. The DNA of the CDR3 is TGCGCCAGCAGTGAGAGAGCGGGAGCTACAATTCCTGAGCAGTTCATC.

This clonotype was seen many times. This chain connects TRBV2 to TRBJ1-2; no definite D call. V lost 7 bases to trimming and J lost 4 bases, with 16 bases between them. Germline lookup yields CDR1 SNHLY and CDR2 FYNNEI. This CDR3 region has 14 residues. CDR3 loop: CASIGIRGFYGYTF. The CDR3 bases are TGTGCCAGCATCGGGATCCGAGGGTTCTATGGCTACACCTTC.

This clonotype was observed many times. The chain employs TRBV10-3 and TRBJ2-7; D perhaps matches TRBD1 (6 bases). The CDR3 extends over 13 amino acids. Germline CDR1 reads ENHRY; CDR2 reads SYGVKD. Trimming took off 5 bases at V and 6 bases at J, with 14 bases between the two ends. CDR3 nucleotides: TGTGCCATCAGTAGAGAAACAGGGAGCGAGCAGTACTTC. Translating gives CAISRETGSEQYF.

This clonotype has a count of ten or more. V gene TRBV20-1 combines with J gene TRBJ2-7; 7 bases are a match to TRBD1. The CDR3 is 13 residues long. V shed 8 bases and J 3 bases; nucleotides not matched to a gene: 10. The germline gives CDR1 DFQATT, CDR2 SNEGSKA (reference sequence). The CDR3 reads CSSEGQGVYEQYF. The CDR3 DNA reads TGCAGTAGCGAGGGGCAGGGGGTCTACGAGCAGTACTTC.

This clonotype was counted at least ten times. The CDR3 spells CSGPPRGTNTEAFF. The CDR3 DNA sequence: TGCAGTGGTCCACCCAGGGGAACAAACACTGAAGCTTTCTTT. This rearrangement joins TRBV20-1 to TRBJ1-1; D is perhaps TRBD1 (6 bases). The CDR3 extends over 14 amino acids. V lost 7 bases and J lost 2, with 17 bases in between. CDR1 and CDR2 (germline): DFQATT, SNEGSKA (reference sequence).

This clonotype was seen ten or more times. The chain uses TRBV27 and TRBJ1-1; D ambiguous. Trimming took 5 bases from V and 9 from J, leaving 1 base between them. The CDR3 is 8 residues long. Per the germline V gene, CDR1 is MNHEY and CDR2 is SMNVEV (reference sequence). The CDR3 loop is CASSQAFF. Written as DNA, the CDR3 is TGTGCCAGCAGTCAAGCTTTCTTT.

This clonotype has at least ten counts. The V and J genes are TRBV10-3 and TRBJ1-3; 7 bases match TRBD1. V was clipped by 10 bases and J by 2 bases; unmatched bases: 14. Germline assignment: CDR1 ENHRY and CDR2 SYGVKD. The CDR3 is 16 amino acids. CDR3 loop: CATGRYTGAAGNTIYF. CDR3 sequence (DNA): TGTGCCACCGGGCGATATACAGGGGCGGCTGGAAACACCATATATTTT.

This clonotype was recorded many times. This sequence joins TRBV12-3 or TRBV12-4 and TRBJ1-3; no reliable D call. The CDR3 totals 14 residues. V was cut by 0 bases and J by 3 bases, with 6 bases left in between. CDR3 sequence (DNA): TGTGCCAGCAGTTTAGCGCTAGGTGGAAACACCATATATTTT. It translates to CASSLALGGNTIYF.

This clonotype was observed at least ten times. The chain links TRBV28 to TRBJ2-4, with TRBD2 as a possible D gene (6 bases). CDR1 MDHEN and CDR2 SYDVKM come from the germline V gene. The CDR3 has 17 residues. Trimming removed 5 bases at V and 2 bases at J, with 19 bases between. The CDR3 loop is CASSPMGAGRTKNIQYF. The CDR3 DNA sequence: TGTGCCAGCAGTCCTATGGGAGCAGGGAGGACCAAAAACATTCAGTACTTC.

This clonotype was counted many times. V and J are TRBV20-1 and TRBJ2-5, with D possibly TRBD2 on 5 matching bases. Looked up from germline, CDR1 is DFQATT and CDR2 is SNEGSKA (reference sequence). The CDR3 is 15 amino acids. Trimming took off 5 bases at V and 6 bases at J, with 22 bases between the two ends. The CDR3 nucleotides are TGCAGTGCTCAAGGGATCTTGAGGGATTCAAAGACCCAGTACTTC. Translated, it gives CSAQGILRDSKTQYF.

Ten or more counts support this clonotype. The genes are TRBV29-1 and TRBJ1-1, with D possibly TRBD1 on 6 matching bases. This CDR3 region has 14 residues. Germline CDR1 SQVTM, CDR2 ANQGSEA. The V end was cut by 6 bases, the J end by 3 bases, with 17 bases between. The CDR3 loop is CSVTKRQAYTEAFF. The CDR3 nucleotides read TGCAGCGTCACTAAACGACAGGCATACACTGAAGCTTTCTTT. The full variable domain, in which reference TRBV29-1 and TRBJ1-1 provide the parts outside the CDR3, is SAVISQKPSRDICQRGTSLTIQCQVDSQVTMMFWYRQQPGQSLTLIATANQGSEATYESGFVIDKFPISRPNLTFSTLTVSNMSPEDSSIYLCSVTKRQAYTEAFFGQGTRLTVV.

About this clonotype itself: A much bigger clone sits one base away, suggesting this may be a read error. The chain links TRBV29-1 to TRBJ2-3; D is possibly TRBD2 (5 bases). Trimming stripped 3 bases from V and 4 bases from J, with 11 bases between. In germline, CDR1 is SQVTM, CDR2 ANQGSEA. The CDR3 length is 13 residues. The CDR3 loop reads CSVDRGRPDTQYF. CDR3 coding DNA: TGCAGCGTTGACCGGGGTAGGCCAGATACGCAGTATTTT.

The rearrangement uses TRBV29-1 and TRBJ2-7, with D possibly matching TRBD2 (7 bases). V lost 7 bases and J lost 6, with 13 bases in between. Germline V gene data show CDR1 as SQVTM and CDR2 as ANQGSEA. The CDR3 extends over 11 amino acids. CDR3 bases: TGCAGCGGCATAAGGGGGGGCGAGCAGTACTTC. Translation: CSGIRGGEQYF.

This clonotype was detected many times. V usage is TRBV4-1 and J usage is TRBJ2-1; 8 nucleotides align to TRBD1. CDR1 and CDR2 (germline): MGHRA, YSYEKL. This CDR3 comprises 15 residues. V was clipped by 3 bases and J by 6 bases; unmatched bases: 7. CDR3 in DNA: TGCGCCAGCAGCCAGACAATCACAGGGGGCAATGAGCAGTTCTTC. It specifies CASSQTITGGNEQFF.

This clonotype was seen ten or more times. The chain combines TRBV28 with TRBJ1-5; 7 bases match TRBD1. CDR3 length: 14 residues. Germline loops: CDR1 MDHEN, CDR2 SYDVKM. V dropped 2 bases and J dropped 6; count of bases not matched to a gene: 4. The CDR3 is CASSLEQGFQPQHF. CDR3 nucleotide sequence: TGTGCCAGCAGTTTAGAACAGGGGTTTCAGCCCCAGCATTTT.

A few counts support this clonotype. The CDR3 DNA is TGCGCCAGCAGCTGGGGTCGGGGAGCAGAGACCCAGTACTTC. Protein product: CASSWGRGAETQYF. V is TRBV5-1 and J is TRBJ2-5; D might be TRBD2 (5 bases). The CDR3 is made up of 14 amino acids. Germline V lookup: CDR1 SGHRS, CDR2 YFSETQ. The V end was cut by 3 bases, the J end by 4 bases, with 13 bases between.

This clonotype was seen repeatedly, ten times or more. This sequence joins TRBV5-1 and TRBJ2-7; 8 nucleotides line up with TRBD1. CDR1 is SGHRS, CDR2 YFSETQ, per germline. This CDR3 comprises 14 residues. J was trimmed by 4 bases and V by 3 bases; bases with no gene match: 6. In DNA, the CDR3 is TGCGCCAGCAGCTCCAGACAGGGGTATTACGAGCAGTACTTC. As protein: CASSSRQGYYEQYF. Looking up the rest from reference TRBV5-1 and TRBJ2-7 gives the full variable domain: KAGVTQTPRYLIKTRGQQVTLSCSPISGHRSVSWYQQTPGQGLQFLFEYFSETQRNKGNFPGRFSGRQFSNSRSEMNVSTLELGDSALYLCASSSRQGYYEQYFGPGTRLTVT.